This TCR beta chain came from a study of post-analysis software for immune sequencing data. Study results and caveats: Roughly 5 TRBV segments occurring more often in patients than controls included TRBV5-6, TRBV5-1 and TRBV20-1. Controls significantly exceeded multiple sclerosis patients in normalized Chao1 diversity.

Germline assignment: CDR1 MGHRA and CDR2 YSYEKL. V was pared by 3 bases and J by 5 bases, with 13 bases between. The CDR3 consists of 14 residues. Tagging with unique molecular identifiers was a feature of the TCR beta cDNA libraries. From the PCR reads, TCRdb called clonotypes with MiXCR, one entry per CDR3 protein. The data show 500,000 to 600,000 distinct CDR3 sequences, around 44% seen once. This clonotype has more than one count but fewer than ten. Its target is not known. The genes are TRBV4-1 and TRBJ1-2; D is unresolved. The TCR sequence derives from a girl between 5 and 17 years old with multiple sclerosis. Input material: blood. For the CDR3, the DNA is TGCGCCAGCAGCCAGATTGGGTACTTATATGGCTACACCTTC. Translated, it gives CASSQIGYLYGYTF.